The 15 T cell receptor beta chains below all came from one sample that was sequenced in a study of cytomegalovirus exposure and HLA in healthy donors. The assay was immunoSEQ multiplex PCR, and TCRdb's table has in-frame clones only and misses some. This table has 100,000 to 150,000 clones, around nine tenths appearing once. The material sequenced was PBMCs. The receptors were gathered from a man aged 30 to 39 in good health and CMV-seronegative.

This clone was seen once. This CDR3 reads CASSPWDSQETQYF. Here the CDR3 DNA reads TGTGCCAGCAGCCCGTGGGACAGTCAAGAGACCCAGTACTTC. The chain links TRBV14 to TRBJ2-5; TRBD1 matches 7 bases. The CDR3 is 14 residues long. Germline assignment: CDR1 SGHDN and CDR2 FVKESK. V gave up 4 bases and J gave up 2 bases; unmatched junction bases: 4.

The chain couples TRBV27 to TRBJ2-7; 7 positions agree with TRBD2. V was clipped by 6 bases and J by 2 bases; unmatched bases: 7. Germline CDR1 and CDR2: MNHEY and SMNVEV (reference sequence). CDR3 length equals 14 residues. The CDR3 nucleotides read TGTGCCAGCAGGCACCCCGGGACTACCTACGAGCAGTACTTC. Protein: CASRHPGTTYEQYF.

To note about this clone: One end of the junction does not line up with germline, which may come from a read error. This rearrangement joins TRBV29-1 to TRBJ2-1, with 10 bases aligning to TRBD2. CDR3 length equals 16 residues. CDR1 is SQVTM and CDR2 is ANQGSEA in the germline V gene. CDR3 region: CSVEESGRAGYNEQFF. CDR3 DNA: TGCAGCGTAGAAGAAAGCGGGAGGGCCGGCTACAATGAGCAGTTCTTC.

This chain joins TRBV7-6 and TRBJ1-6, with D unresolved. Trimming left V 5 bases short and J 6 bases short, with 11 bases between. Germline CDR1 and CDR2: SGHVS and FNYEAQ. The CDR3 spans 14 residues. CDR3 DNA sequence: TGTGCCAGCAGCCTTAGCTTGCCTAATTCACCCCTCCACTTT. Residues: CASSLSLPNSPLHF.

V and J are TRBV25-1 and TRBJ1-4; D might be TRBD1 (6 bases). The germline V and J ends were trimmed by 3 bases and 6 bases, with 17 bases remaining between them. The CDR3 runs to 16 residues. Germline CDR1 MGHDK, CDR2 SYGVNS. This CDR3 is CASSDLRGGGYEKLFF. The CDR3 coding sequence is TGTGCCAGCAGTGATCTGAGGGGGGGAGGATATGAAAAACTGTTTTTT. The entire variable domain, with the rest obtained from reference TRBV25-1 and TRBJ1-4, is as follows: EADIYQTPRYLVIGTGKKITLECSQTMGHDKMYWYQQDPGMELHLIHYSYGVNSTEKGDLSSESTVSRIRTEHFPLTLESARPSHTSQYLCASSDLRGGGYEKLFFGSGTQLSVL.

This chain uses TRBV7-9 with TRBJ2-2; D not resolved. V was clipped by 3 bases and J by 4 bases, with 15 bases between them. Germline V gene sequence: CDR1 SEHNR, CDR2 FQNEAQ (reference sequence). This CDR3 spans 16 amino acids. This CDR3 is CASSLLGPTGTGELFF. The DNA for the CDR3 is TGTGCCAGCAGCTTGCTCGGCCCAACGGGCACCGGGGAGCTGTTTTTT.

V and J are TRBV7-2 and TRBJ2-7, with 8 bases matching TRBD2. The CDR3 has 15 amino acids. Germline-derived CDR1 and CDR2 are SGHTA and FQGNSA. The V and J ends lost 0 bases and 4 bases, in that order; junction bases with no gene match: 5. The CDR3 reads CASSLAREGGYEQYF. For the CDR3, the DNA is TGTGCCAGCAGCTTAGCACGGGAGGGGGGGTACGAGCAGTACTTC.

The chain joins TRBV19 to TRBJ2-2; no clear D. CDR1 LNHDA and CDR2 SQIVND come from the germline V gene (reference sequence). This CDR3 has 12 amino acids. Trimming stripped 9 bases from V and 3 bases from J, with 8 bases between. CDR3 DNA: TGTGCCAGAACCCGAGACACCGGGGAGCTGTTTTTT. Protein: CARTRDTGELFF.

Concerning this clone itself: Its ends do not fully match the called genes, so a read error is possible. The chain couples TRBV5-1 to TRBJ2-7; TRBD2 is a possible D gene (5 bases). The germline CDR1 and CDR2 sequences are SGHRS and YFSETQ. CDR3 length equals 16 residues. The CDR3 DNA reads TGCGCCAGCAGCTTGGTGGACTTTCCCTTCTCCCACGAGCAGTACTTC. Protein: CASSLVDFPFSHEQYF.

The rearrangement joins TRBV5-1 to TRBJ2-3; 7 positions match TRBD1. Germline lookup yields CDR1 SGHRS and CDR2 YFSETQ. The CDR3 runs 16 residues. J gave up 0 bases and V 2 bases, and 6 bases lay outside the gene matches. The CDR3 DNA sequence: TGCGCCAGCAGCTTTGGACAGGCCCCCAGCACAGATACGCAGTATTTT. Residues: CASSFGQAPSTDTQYF.

The rearrangement joins TRBV10-2 to TRBJ2-7, with 13 nucleotides matching TRBD2. CDR3 length: 16 amino acids. The germline CDR1 and CDR2 sequences are WSHSY and SAAADI. The trim removed 6 bases at V and 7 bases at J, leaving 12 bases unmatched. The CDR3 here is CASSWTSGSPDGEQYF. The CDR3 nucleotides are TGCGCCAGCAGCTGGACTAGCGGGAGTCCTGACGGAGAGCAGTACTTC.

CDR3: CASGSSRLAGLGDTQYF. The CDR3 nucleotides are TGTGCTAGTGGTTCCTCGAGACTAGCGGGACTGGGGGATACGCAGTATTTT. The J gene is TRBJ2-3, the V gene TRBV12-5; 11 bases match TRBD2. The CDR3 runs 17 residues. The germline V gene encodes CDR1 LGHNT and CDR2 FRNRAP. With 4 bases clipped from V and 6 bases from J, the junction kept 12 bases outside the gene matches.

The V call is TRBV19, the J call TRBJ1-4; 9 bases fit TRBD1. Germline-derived CDR1 and CDR2 are LNHDA and SQIVND (reference sequence). V lost 6 bases to trimming and J lost 1 base; unmatched junction nucleotides: 3. The CDR3 loop spans 15 amino acids. The CDR3 bases are TGTGCCAGTAGGGACAGGGGAAGAACTAATGAAAAACTGTTTTTT. Its protein is CASRDRGRTNEKLFF.

This clone was detected many times. The chain carries TRBV9 and TRBJ2-2; D is uncertain. Germline assignment: CDR1 SGDLS and CDR2 YYNGEE. CDR3 size: 13 residues. Between the trimmed V and J ends, which lost 0 bases and 6 bases, there was a span of 6 bases. The CDR3 here is CASSVGSPGELFF. CDR3 DNA: TGTGCCAGCAGCGTAGGTAGTCCCGGGGAGCTGTTTTTT.

This chain connects TRBV29-1 to TRBJ1-1, with TRBD1 identical over 8 bases. The CDR3 loop spans 15 amino acids. With V trimmed by 3 bases and J by 4 bases, 10 bases remained unmatched. Germline V CDR1 and CDR2: SQVTM, ANQGSEA. This chain's CDR3 is CSVEALRDRSTEAFF. The DNA of the CDR3 is TGCAGCGTTGAGGCCCTCCGGGACAGGAGCACTGAAGCTTTCTTT.